Presented here are 21 T cell receptor beta chains from one specimen sequenced in a study of T cell changes during pregnancy in multiple sclerosis. Assay used: immunoSEQ multiplex PCR; TCRdb lists only in-frame clones, some missing. Among approximately 92,000 clones listed, more than 85% were seen once. This specimen consisted of peripheral blood, obtained in the first trimester of pregnancy. These receptors were taken from a female donor with multiple sclerosis, enrolled in a pregnancy study.

This chain connects TRBV9 to TRBJ1-2; D perhaps matches TRBD1 (5 bases). Germline V gene sequence: CDR1 SGDLS, CDR2 YYNGEE. V was pared by 4 bases and J by 8 bases, with 15 bases between. CDR3 length equals 13 residues. The CDR3 sequence: CASSRGREAGYTF. Written as DNA, the CDR3 is TGTGCCAGCAGCCGTGGCAGGGAAGCAGGCTACACCTTC.

V and J are TRBV29-1 and TRBJ2-7, with no clear D. Germline CDR1 reads SQVTM; CDR2 reads ANQGSEA. Trimming cost V 3 bases and J 1 base, with 7 bases left between them. The CDR3 covers 12 residues. Here the CDR3 reads CSVEQDSYEQYF. The CDR3 DNA sequence: TGCAGCGTTGAGCAGGATTCCTACGAGCAGTACTTC.

This chain uses TRBV9 with TRBJ2-1; D is perhaps TRBD2 (7 bases). This CDR3 contains 21 residues. Trimming pared 3 bases from V and 4 bases from J, leaving 32 bases between. Germline lookup yields CDR1 SGDLS and CDR2 YYNGEE. CDR3: CASSAPGEGTGGLFGYNEQFF. The CDR3 nucleotides read TGTGCCAGCAGCGCCCCCGGGGAGGGGACGGGGGGCCTGTTCGGATACAATGAGCAGTTCTTC.

The genes are TRBV15 and TRBJ2-1; 10 bases fit TRBD1. This CDR3 is built from 16 residues. Germline CDR1 reads LNHNV; CDR2 reads YYDKDF (reference sequence). V shed 0 bases, J shed 7 bases, and the junction held 6 bases outside the gene matches. The CDR3 protein is CATSRERQGASNEQFF. As DNA, the CDR3 is TGTGCCACCAGCAGAGAGCGACAGGGGGCTTCGAATGAGCAGTTCTTC.

The rearrangement links TRBV7-2 to TRBJ2-7; TRBD2 agrees at 8 bases. Germline V CDR1 and CDR2: SGHTA, FQGNSA. V trimming: 3 bases; J trimming: 3 bases; junction bases outside the gene matches: 7. This CDR3 is built from 15 residues. Written as DNA, the CDR3 is TGTGCCAGCAGCTTCCAAGCGGGAGCGGGCTACGAGCAGTACTTC. Its translation: CASSFQAGAGYEQYF.

This chain uses TRBV19 with TRBJ1-5; TRBD1 is a possible D gene (6 bases). The germline V gene encodes CDR1 LNHDA and CDR2 SQIVND (reference sequence). The CDR3 is 16 amino acids. Trimming removed 5 bases from V and 4 bases from J, with 18 bases in between. The CDR3 is CASSSSGHPTNQPQHF. The CDR3 bases are TGTGCCAGTAGTTCATCGGGACATCCAACTAATCAGCCCCAGCATTTT.

The chain is built from TRBV7-9 and TRBJ2-1, with D possibly TRBD2 on 6 matching bases. In germline, CDR1 is SEHNR, CDR2 FQNEAQ (reference sequence). V gave up 0 bases and J gave up 7 bases, with 13 bases separating them. The CDR3 covers 15 residues. The CDR3 DNA follows: TGTGCCAGCAGCTTAGCGCAACTAGCTGAAAATGAGCAGTTCTTC. Protein sequence: CASSLAQLAENEQFF.

The chain is built from TRBV27 and TRBJ2-4, with 11 positions matching TRBD1. There are 14 residues in the CDR3. In germline, CDR1 is MNHEY, CDR2 SMNVEV (reference sequence). V dropped 5 bases and J dropped 4; count of bases not matched to a gene: 1. As DNA, the CDR3 is TGTGCCAGCAGTCGGGACAGGGGGAAAAACATTCAGTACTTC. Amino acid sequence: CASSRDRGKNIQYF.

The chain has TRBV27 and TRBJ1-2; 9 nucleotides agree with TRBD1. There are 15 residues in the CDR3. With 3 bases clipped from V and 3 bases from J, the junction kept 5 bases outside the gene matches. In germline, CDR1 is MNHEY, CDR2 SMNVEV (reference sequence). For the CDR3, the DNA is TGTGCCAGCAGTTTCGGGACAGGGCCAGACTATGGCTACACCTTC. This encodes CASSFGTGPDYGYTF.

J is TRBJ2-7 and V is TRBV6-6; D ambiguous. This CDR3 region has 11 residues. Deletions cut 6 bases from V and 5 bases from J, with 8 bases between. Germline assignment: CDR1 MNHNY and CDR2 SVGAGI (reference sequence). CDR3 DNA: TGTGCCAGCAGCCCCCGGGACGAGCAGTACTTC. Its translation: CASSPRDEQYF.

The chain recombines TRBV29-1 with TRBJ2-3; 8 bases are shared with TRBD2. With 5 bases clipped from V and 8 bases from J, the junction kept 9 bases outside the gene matches. The CDR3 contains 13 residues. Germline V gene sequence: CDR1 SQVTM, CDR2 ANQGSEA. The CDR3 sequence is CSVPGLTSGTQYF. The CDR3 DNA sequence: TGCAGCGTTCCCGGGCTAACTAGCGGTACGCAGTATTTT.

The CDR3 is CASSPTPGRRSYEQYF. CDR3 DNA: TGTGCCAGCAGTCCCACCCCCGGACGGAGGTCCTACGAGCAGTACTTC. The rearrangement joins TRBV28 to TRBJ2-7; tentatively, D is TRBD2 (5 bases). This CDR3 has 16 amino acids. The germline gives CDR1 MDHEN, CDR2 SYDVKM. V lost 5 bases and J 1 base, leaving 18 bases between the germline ends.

This clone was seen just once. The chain is built from TRBV6-1 and TRBJ2-3, with 10 bases matching TRBD2. V trimming: 6 bases; J trimming: 7 bases; junction bases outside the gene matches: 10. The CDR3 length is 15 residues. Germline CDR1 MNHNS, CDR2 SASEGT. CDR3 DNA: TGTGCCAGCAGGGGCGCTAGCGGGAGACTAAATACGCAGTATTTT. Its protein is CASRGASGRLNTQYF.

This clone was recorded only once. The junction departs from the called germline gene at one end, perhaps through a read error. V is TRBV27 and J is TRBJ2-7; D perhaps matches TRBD1 (6 bases). This CDR3 spans 14 amino acids. Per germline, CDR1 MNHEY and CDR2 SMNVEV (reference sequence). The DNA of the CDR3 is TGTGCCAGCAGTTTATCCTTCACTTCTGGGGGCGTTGAATTC. As protein: CASSLSFTSGGVEF.

The V call is TRBV6-1, the J call TRBJ2-7; D possibly corresponds to TRBD1 (5 bases). CDR1 and CDR2 from the germline V gene are MNHNS and SASEGT. V lost 5 bases, J lost 2 bases, and 16 bases lay in between. The CDR3 consists of 15 residues. The CDR3 coding sequence is TGTGCCAGCAGTCCTAGGGTAGGGGTACCCTACGAGCAGTACTTC. The encoded protein is CASSPRVGVPYEQYF.

The chain is built from TRBV7-2 and TRBJ1-2; D may be TRBD1 (6 bases). Germline lookup yields CDR1 SGHTA and CDR2 FQGNSA. The CDR3 contains 15 residues. Trimming left V 3 bases short and J 4 bases short, with 15 bases between. CDR3 sequence reads: CASSFFPDSVYGYTF. The DNA for the CDR3 is TGTGCCAGCAGCTTTTTCCCGGACAGCGTCTATGGCTACACCTTC. The full variable domain, with the rest looked up from reference TRBV7-2 and TRBJ1-2, is GAGVSQSPSNKVTEKGKDVELRCDPISGHTALYWYRQSLGQGLEFLIYFQGNSAPDKSGLPSDRFSAERTGGSVSTLTIQRTQQEDSAVYLCASSFFPDSVYGYTFGSGTRLTVV.

This chain links TRBV5-1 with TRBJ1-1; perhaps TRBD1 as D (5 bases). Germline V gives CDR1 SGHRS, CDR2 YFSETQ. The V gene lost 0 bases and the J gene lost 11 bases, with 11 bases spanning the gap. This CDR3 spans 12 amino acids. The CDR3 nucleotides are TGCGCCAGCAGCTTGGGGGGATCAGGGGCTTTCTTT. Translation: CASSLGGSGAFF.

The chain employs TRBV9 and TRBJ1-1; 7 bases match TRBD1. Unmatched junction bases numbered 13, after V lost 2 bases and J lost 6 bases. Germline values: CDR1 SGDLS, CDR2 YYNGEE. CDR3 size: 16 residues. This chain's CDR3 is CASSVALLGGDAEAFF. For the CDR3, the DNA is TGTGCCAGCAGCGTCGCCCTCCTAGGGGGCGACGCTGAAGCTTTCTTT. Variable domain in full (rest from reference TRBV9 and TRBJ1-1): DSGVTQTPKHLITATGQRVTLRCSPRSGDLSVYWYQQSLDQGLQFLIQYYNGEERAKGNILERFSAQQFPDLHSELNLSSLELGDSALYFCASSVALLGGDAEAFFGQGTRLTVV.

The V call is TRBV7-9, the J call TRBJ1-1, with no clear D. The CDR3 totals 13 residues. Germline V gene data show CDR1 as SEHNR and CDR2 as FQNEAQ (reference sequence). V was trimmed by 2 bases and J by 1 base, leaving 5 bases between them. The CDR3 loop is CASSLLWNTEAFF. The CDR3 coding sequence is TGTGCCAGCAGCTTACTGTGGAACACTGAAGCTTTCTTT.

This chain joins TRBV4-3 and TRBJ2-5; TRBD2 might be the D (5 bases). Trimming removed 1 base at V and 0 bases at J, with 9 bases between. The CDR3 is made up of 15 amino acids. Germline V gene data show CDR1 as LGHNA and CDR2 as YSLEER. This chain's CDR3 is CASSQAAGNQETQYF. CDR3 nucleotide sequence: TGCGCCAGCAGCCAAGCCGCGGGCAACCAAGAGACCCAGTACTTC.

V gene TRBV15 combines with J gene TRBJ1-4; a weak D match, TRBD1 (5 bases). CDR3 length: 14 amino acids. CDR1 and CDR2 (germline): LNHNV, YYDKDF (reference sequence). Between the trimmed V and J ends, which lost 3 bases and 8 bases, there was a span of 13 bases. The CDR3 bases are TGTGCCACCAGCAGGCCGGGGGGATTGGAAAAACTGTTTTTT. It specifies CATSRPGGLEKLFF.